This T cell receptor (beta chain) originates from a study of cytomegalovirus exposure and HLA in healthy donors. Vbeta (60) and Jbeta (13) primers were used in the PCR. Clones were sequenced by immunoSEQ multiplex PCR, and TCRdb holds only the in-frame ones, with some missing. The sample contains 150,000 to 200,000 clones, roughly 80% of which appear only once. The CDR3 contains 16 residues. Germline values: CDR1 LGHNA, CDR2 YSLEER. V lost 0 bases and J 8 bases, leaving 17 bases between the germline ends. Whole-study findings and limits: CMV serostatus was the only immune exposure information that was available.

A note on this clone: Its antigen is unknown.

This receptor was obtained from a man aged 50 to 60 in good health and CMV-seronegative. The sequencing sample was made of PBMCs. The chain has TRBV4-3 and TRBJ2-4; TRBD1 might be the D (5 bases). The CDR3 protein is CASSQEFGRVGDIQYF. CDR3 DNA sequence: TGCGCCAGCAGCCAAGAGTTTGGCAGGGTCGGAGACATTCAGTACTTC.